The clone carrying this TCR beta chain has just a few counts. The antigen is undetermined. Other nucleotide sequences from this sample produce the same CDR3. This sample is part of a study of cytomegalovirus exposure and HLA in healthy donors. Study outcomes and limitations: Testing in vitro showed a few CMV-associated chains specific for CMV antigens. It was shown in a later analysis that HLA-associated TCR beta chains were more clonally expanded than other, equally common chains. Association with HLA alleles at 0.05 false discovery rate was found for roughly 17,000 TCR beta sequences in a later analysis. Both high specificity and high sensitivity reportedly marked the classifier's diagnosis of cytomegalovirus status.

Primers: 60 Vbeta forward and 13 Jbeta reverse. Using immunoSEQ multiplex PCR, the repertoire was profiled, and TCRdb retains in-frame clones only, with some absent. The sample includes about 150,000 clones, about 74% of them seen just once. The V end lost 0 bases, the J end lost 1 base, and 5 bases lay between the germline ends. Germline V CDR1 and CDR2: SGDLS, YYNGEE. This CDR3 has 14 amino acids. The chain employs TRBV9 and TRBJ1-3; D uncertain. What was sequenced was PBMCs. This TCR derives from a woman in her 40s in good health and CMV-seronegative. The CDR3 sequence is CASSVASSGNTIYF. CDR3 sequence (DNA): TGTGCCAGCAGCGTAGCCAGTTCTGGAAACACCATATATTTT.